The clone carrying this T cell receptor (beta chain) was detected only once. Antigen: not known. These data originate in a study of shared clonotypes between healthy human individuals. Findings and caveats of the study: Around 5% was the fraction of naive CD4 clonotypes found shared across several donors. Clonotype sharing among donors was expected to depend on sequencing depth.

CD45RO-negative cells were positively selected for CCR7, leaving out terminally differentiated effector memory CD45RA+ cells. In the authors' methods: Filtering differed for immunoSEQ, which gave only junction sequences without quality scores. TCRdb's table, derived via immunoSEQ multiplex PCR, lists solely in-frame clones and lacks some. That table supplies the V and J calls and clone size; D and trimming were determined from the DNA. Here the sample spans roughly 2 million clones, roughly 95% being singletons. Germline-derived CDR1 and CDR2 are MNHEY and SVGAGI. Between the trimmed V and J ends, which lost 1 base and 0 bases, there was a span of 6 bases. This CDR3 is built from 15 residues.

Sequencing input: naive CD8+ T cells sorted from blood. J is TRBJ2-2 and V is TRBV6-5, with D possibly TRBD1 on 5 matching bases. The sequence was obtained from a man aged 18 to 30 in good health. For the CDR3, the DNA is TGTGCCAGCAGTTACTACAGGACGAACACCGGGGAGCTGTTTTTT. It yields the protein CASSYYRTNTGELFF.